This TCR beta chain was obtained from a study of blood T cell repertoires in COVID-19. On the study more broadly: Both acute and convalescent COVID-19 samples were obtained from the United States, Italy and Spain. Sample material is recorded as cDNA or gDNA derived from T cells, B-cell-depleted T cells, or PBMCs.

With 6 bases clipped from V and 3 bases from J, the junction kept 5 bases outside the gene matches. The germline CDR1 and CDR2 sequences are SNHLY and FYNNEI. The CDR3 totals 13 residues. In the original analysis: Amplified reference gene primers provided the basis for estimating nucleated cell counts. Profiled with immunoSEQ multiplex PCR; TCRdb holds only in-frame clones, not every one. V and J calls and clone size are as listed in that table; D and trimming were resolved from the DNA. This sample has 400,000 to 500,000 clones, with around 86% found just once. This receptor was obtained from a woman younger than 45 with active or convalescent COVID-19. This sequence joins TRBV2 and TRBJ2-7; 7 nucleotides match TRBD2. Sequencing was carried out using peripheral blood. The CDR3 DNA sequence: TGTGCCAGCAGGGGGTGGGAGGGCTACGAGCAGTACTTC. Translating it yields CASRGWEGYEQYF.